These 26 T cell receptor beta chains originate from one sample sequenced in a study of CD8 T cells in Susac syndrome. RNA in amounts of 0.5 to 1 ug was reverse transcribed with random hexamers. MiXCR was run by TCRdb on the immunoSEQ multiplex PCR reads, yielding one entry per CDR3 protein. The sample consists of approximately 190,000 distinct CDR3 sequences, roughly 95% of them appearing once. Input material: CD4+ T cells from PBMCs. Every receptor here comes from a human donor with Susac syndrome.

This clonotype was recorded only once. CDR3 amino acids: CSASASGGAHEQYF. DNA for the CDR3: TGCAGTGCTTCCGCTAGCGGGGGGGCCCACGAGCAGTACTTC. The V gene is TRBV20-1, the J gene TRBJ2-7; 12 bases map to TRBD2. Germline lookup yields CDR1 DFQATT and CDR2 SNEGSKA (reference sequence). The CDR3 sequence is 14 residues long. V shed 5 bases, J shed 5 bases, and the junction held 7 bases outside the gene matches.

This CDR3 is CASRMQNGSPLHF. CDR3 sequence (DNA): TGTGCCAGTAGAATGCAGAATGGTTCACCCCTCCACTTT. This chain uses TRBV19 with TRBJ1-6; D remains unclear. V was shortened by 6 bases and J by 9 bases, with 12 bases between the two germline ends. CDR3 length: 13 amino acids. Germline lookup yields CDR1 LNHDA and CDR2 SQIVND (reference sequence). The full variable domain, completed using reference TRBV19 and TRBJ1-6, is DGGITQSPKYLFRKEGQNVTLSCEQNLNHDAMYWYRQDPGQGLRLIYYSQIVNDFQKGDIAEGYSVSREKKESFPLTVTSAQKNPTAFYLCASRMQNGSPLHFGNGTRLTVT.

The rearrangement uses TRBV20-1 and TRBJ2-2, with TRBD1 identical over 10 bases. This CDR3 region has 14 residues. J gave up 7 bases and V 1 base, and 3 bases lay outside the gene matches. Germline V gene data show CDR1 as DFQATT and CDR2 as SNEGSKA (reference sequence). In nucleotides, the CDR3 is TGCAGTGCTAGAGGACAGGGGGCTCTCGGGGAGCTGTTTTTT. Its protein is CSARGQGALGELFF.

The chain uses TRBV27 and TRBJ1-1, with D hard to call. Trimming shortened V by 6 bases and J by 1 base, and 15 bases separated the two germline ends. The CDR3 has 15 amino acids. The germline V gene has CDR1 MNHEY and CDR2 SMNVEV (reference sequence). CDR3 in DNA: TGTGCCAGCAGGTACAACGGACTGGGGAACACTGAAGCTTTCTTT. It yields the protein CASRYNGLGNTEAFF.

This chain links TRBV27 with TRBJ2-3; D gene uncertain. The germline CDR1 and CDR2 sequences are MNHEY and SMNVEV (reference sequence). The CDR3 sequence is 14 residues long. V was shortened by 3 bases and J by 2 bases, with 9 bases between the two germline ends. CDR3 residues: CASSFRVPTDTQYF. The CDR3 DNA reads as TGTGCCAGCAGTTTTCGGGTACCCACAGATACGCAGTATTTT.

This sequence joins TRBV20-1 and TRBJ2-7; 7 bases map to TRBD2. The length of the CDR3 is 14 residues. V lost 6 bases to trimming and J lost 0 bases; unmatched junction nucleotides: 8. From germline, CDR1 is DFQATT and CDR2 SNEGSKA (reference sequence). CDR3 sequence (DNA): TGCAGTGCCCCGATAGCGGGTAGCTCCTACGAGCAGTACTTC. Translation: CSAPIAGSSYEQYF.

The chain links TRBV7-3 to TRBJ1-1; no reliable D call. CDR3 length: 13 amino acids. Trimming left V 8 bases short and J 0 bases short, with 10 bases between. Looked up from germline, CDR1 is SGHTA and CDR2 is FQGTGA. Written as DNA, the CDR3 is TGTGCCAGCCGCGATTCTATGAACACTGAAGCTTTCTTT. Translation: CASRDSMNTEAFF.

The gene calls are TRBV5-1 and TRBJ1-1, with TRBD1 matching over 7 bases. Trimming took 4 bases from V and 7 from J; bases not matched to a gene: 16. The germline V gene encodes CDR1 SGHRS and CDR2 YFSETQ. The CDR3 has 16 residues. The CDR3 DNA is TGCGCCAGCAGCGGCGTACAGGGGATCAAGGAAAATGAAGCTTTCTTT. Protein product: CASSGVQGIKENEAFF. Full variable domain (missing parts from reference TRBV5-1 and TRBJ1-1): KAGVTQTPRYLIKTRGQQVTLSCSPISGHRSVSWYQQTPGQGLQFLFEYFSETQRNKGNFPGRFSGRQFSNSRSEMNVSTLELGDSALYLCASSGVQGIKENEAFFGQGTRLTVV.

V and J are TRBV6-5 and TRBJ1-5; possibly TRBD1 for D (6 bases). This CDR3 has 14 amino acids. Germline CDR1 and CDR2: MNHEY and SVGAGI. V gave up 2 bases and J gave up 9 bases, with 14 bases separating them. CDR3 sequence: CASSYEGGEGPQHF. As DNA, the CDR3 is TGTGCCAGCAGTTACGAGGGGGGAGAAGGGCCCCAGCATTTT.

CDR3 sequence: CSVDDTGGYTF. The CDR3 DNA follows: TGCAGCGTTGACGACACCGGGGGCTACACCTTC. V gene TRBV29-1 combines with J gene TRBJ1-2; D not certain. Germline V gene sequence: CDR1 SQVTM, CDR2 ANQGSEA. Deletions cut 3 bases from V and 8 bases from J, with 10 bases between. The CDR3 consists of 11 residues.

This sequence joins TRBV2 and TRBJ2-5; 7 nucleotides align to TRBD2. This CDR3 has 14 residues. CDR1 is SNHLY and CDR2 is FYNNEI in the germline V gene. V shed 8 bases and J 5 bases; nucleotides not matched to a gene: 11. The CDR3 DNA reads TGTGCCAGCCCTCCGTCAACTAGCGCGGAGACCCAGTACTTC. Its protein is CASPPSTSAETQYF.

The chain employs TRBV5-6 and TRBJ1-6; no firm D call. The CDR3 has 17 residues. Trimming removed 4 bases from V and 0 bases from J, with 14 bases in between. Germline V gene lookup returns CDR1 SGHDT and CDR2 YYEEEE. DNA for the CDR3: TGTGCCAGCAGCGTTGATGTAGGAAGCTCCTATAATTCACCCCTCCACTTT. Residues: CASSVDVGSSYNSPLHF.

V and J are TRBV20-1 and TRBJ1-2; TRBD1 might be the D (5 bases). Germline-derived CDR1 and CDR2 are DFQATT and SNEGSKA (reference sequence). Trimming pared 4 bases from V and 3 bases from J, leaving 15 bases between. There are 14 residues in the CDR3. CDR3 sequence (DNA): TGCAGTGCTACCCTACCGACAGTTCACTATGGCTACACCTTC. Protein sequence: CSATLPTVHYGYTF.

CDR3 region: CASSLDPGSTDTQYF. Written as DNA, the CDR3 is TGTGCCAGCAGCTTAGATCCGGGGTCGACGGATACGCAGTATTTT. The chain combines TRBV7-3 with TRBJ2-3; possibly TRBD2 for D (5 bases). V lost 2 bases and J 6 bases, leaving 15 bases between the germline ends. CDR3 length: 15 amino acids. Germline-derived CDR1 and CDR2 are SGHTA and FQGTGA.

The CDR3 DNA sequence: TGTGCCAGCAGTCGGACAGGCCCGACAGTGAATGAGCAGTTCTTC. This codes for CASSRTGPTVNEQFF. The chain carries TRBV6-5 and TRBJ2-1; TRBD1 aligns across 7 bases. Germline-derived CDR1 and CDR2 are MNHEY and SVGAGI. There are 15 residues in the CDR3. V lost 5 bases and J lost 7; bases outside the gene matches: 11.

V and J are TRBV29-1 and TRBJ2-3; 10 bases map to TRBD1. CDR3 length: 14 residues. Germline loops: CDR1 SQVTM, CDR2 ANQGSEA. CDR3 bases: TGCAGAGCATTTAGGGGGACAGGGGCGAATACGCAGTATTTT. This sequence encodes CRAFRGTGANTQYF.

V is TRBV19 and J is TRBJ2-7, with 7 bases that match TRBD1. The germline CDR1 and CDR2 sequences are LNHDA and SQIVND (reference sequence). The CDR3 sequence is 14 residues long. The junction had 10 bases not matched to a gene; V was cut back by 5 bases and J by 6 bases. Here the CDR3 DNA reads TGTGCCAGTAGTGTGAAAAGGACAGGCCCCGAGCAGTACTTC. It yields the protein CASSVKRTGPEQYF.

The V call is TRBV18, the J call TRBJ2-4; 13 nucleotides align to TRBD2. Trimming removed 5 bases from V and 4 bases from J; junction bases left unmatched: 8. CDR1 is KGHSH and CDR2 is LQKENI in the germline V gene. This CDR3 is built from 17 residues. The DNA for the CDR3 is TGTGCCAGCTCAACTAGGACTAGCGGGGGACCAAAAAACATTCAGTACTTC. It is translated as CASSTRTSGGPKNIQYF.

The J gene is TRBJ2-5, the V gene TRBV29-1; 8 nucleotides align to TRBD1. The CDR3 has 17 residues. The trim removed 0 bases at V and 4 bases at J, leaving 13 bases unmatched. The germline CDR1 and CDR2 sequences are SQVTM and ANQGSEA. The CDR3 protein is CSVEDPWGQAQGETQYF. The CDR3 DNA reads TGCAGCGTTGAAGATCCGTGGGGACAGGCCCAGGGAGAGACCCAGTACTTC.

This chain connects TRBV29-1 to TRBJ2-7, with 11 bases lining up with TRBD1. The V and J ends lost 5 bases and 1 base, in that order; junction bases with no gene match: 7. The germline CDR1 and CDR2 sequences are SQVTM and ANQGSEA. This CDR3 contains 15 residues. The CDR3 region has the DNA TGCAGCGTTAGTCGGACAGGGGGCGCATCCTACGAGCAGTACTTC. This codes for CSVSRTGGASYEQYF.

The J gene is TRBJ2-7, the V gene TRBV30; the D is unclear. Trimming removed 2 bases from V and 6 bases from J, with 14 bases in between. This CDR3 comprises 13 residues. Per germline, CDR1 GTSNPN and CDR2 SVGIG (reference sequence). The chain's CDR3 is CAWSLQKNREQYF. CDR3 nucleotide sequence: TGTGCCTGGAGTCTACAGAAGAACCGCGAGCAGTACTTC.

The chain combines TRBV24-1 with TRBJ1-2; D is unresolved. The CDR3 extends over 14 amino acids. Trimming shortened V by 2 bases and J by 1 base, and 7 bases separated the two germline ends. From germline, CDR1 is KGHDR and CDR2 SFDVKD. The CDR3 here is CATSDYTSNYGYTF. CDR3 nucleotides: TGTGCCACCAGTGATTACACCAGTAACTATGGCTACACCTTC.

CDR3: CASSFSTQSTDTQYF. The CDR3 bases are TGTGCCAGCAGTTTTTCCACTCAAAGCACAGATACGCAGTATTTT. This chain uses TRBV12-3 or TRBV12-4 with TRBJ2-3; no reliable D call. The CDR3 covers 15 residues. The V gene lost 3 bases and the J gene lost 0 bases, with 10 bases spanning the gap.

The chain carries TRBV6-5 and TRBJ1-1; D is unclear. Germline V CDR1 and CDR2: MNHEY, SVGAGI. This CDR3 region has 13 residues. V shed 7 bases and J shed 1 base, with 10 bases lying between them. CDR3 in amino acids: CASIPDENTEAFF. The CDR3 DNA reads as TGTGCCAGCATCCCGGACGAGAACACTGAAGCTTTCTTT.

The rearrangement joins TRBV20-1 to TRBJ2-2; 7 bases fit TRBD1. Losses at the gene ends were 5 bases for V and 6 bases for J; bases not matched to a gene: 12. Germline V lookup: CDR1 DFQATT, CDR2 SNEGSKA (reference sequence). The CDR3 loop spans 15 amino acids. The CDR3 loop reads CSASVRGRGPGELFF. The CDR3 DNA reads TGCAGTGCTTCGGTCAGGGGGAGAGGGCCCGGGGAGCTGTTTTTT.

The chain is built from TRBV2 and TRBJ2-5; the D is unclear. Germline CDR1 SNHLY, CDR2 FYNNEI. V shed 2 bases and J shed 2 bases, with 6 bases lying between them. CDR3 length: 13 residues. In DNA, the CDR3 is TGTGCCAGCAGTGAACACAGACAAGAGACCCAGTACTTC. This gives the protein CASSEHRQETQYF.